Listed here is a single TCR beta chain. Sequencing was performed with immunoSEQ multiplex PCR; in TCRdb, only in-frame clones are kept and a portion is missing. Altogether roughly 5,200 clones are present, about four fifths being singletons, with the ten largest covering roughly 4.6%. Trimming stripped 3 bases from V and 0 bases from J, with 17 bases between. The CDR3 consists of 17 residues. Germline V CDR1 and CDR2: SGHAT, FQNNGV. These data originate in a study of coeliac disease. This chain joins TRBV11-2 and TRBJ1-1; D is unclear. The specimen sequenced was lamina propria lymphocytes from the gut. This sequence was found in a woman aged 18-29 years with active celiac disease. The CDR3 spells CASSLQRFTRMNTEAFF. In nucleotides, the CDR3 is TGTGCCAGCAGCTTGCAGCGCTTTACCAGAATGAACACTGAAGCTTTCTTT.